The 20 T cell receptor beta chains below were found in one sample sequenced in a study of T-cell memory formation after mild COVID-19. TCRdb used MiXCR to reprocess the 5' RACE reads, holding one entry per CDR3 protein. This sample yields 390,000 or so distinct CDR3 sequences, of which roughly 15% are seen a single time; around a fifth belongs to the top ten. The sample consisted of PBMCs or a T cell subset sorted from them (not recorded which). These receptor sequences come from a man between 18 and 35 years old who had mild COVID-19 (a few samples of this study predate the infection). Cell type and time point are not known.

V and J are TRBV27 and TRBJ2-7, with TRBD1 matching 9 bases. Germline assignment: CDR1 MNHEY and CDR2 SMNVEV (reference sequence). The V segment lost 3 bases and the J segment 7 bases; nucleotides outside the gene matches: 10. The CDR3 has 15 amino acids. The CDR3 is CASSFTGTGLMEQYV. The CDR3 DNA reads as TGTGCCAGCAGTTTCACCGGGACAGGGCTCATGGAGCAGTACGTC.

The chain has TRBV9 and TRBJ1-2; no reliable D call. The CDR3 runs to 16 residues. V shed 0 bases and J shed 4 bases, with 16 bases lying between them. Germline assignment: CDR1 SGDLS and CDR2 YYNGEE. This CDR3 reads CASSVEGFVGFYGYTF. The CDR3 nucleotides are TGTGCCAGCAGCGTAGAAGGATTTGTGGGGTTCTATGGCTACACCTTC.

V usage is TRBV5-1 and J usage is TRBJ1-5; unclear D gene. Germline CDR1 SGHRS, CDR2 YFSETQ. The CDR3 length is 14 residues. Trimming pared 4 bases from V and 2 bases from J, leaving 10 bases between. The CDR3 reads CASSRAGGNQPQHF. The CDR3 nucleotides read TGCGCCAGCAGCCGCGCGGGAGGCAATCAGCCCCAGCATTTT. The full variable domain, rest sourced from reference TRBV5-1 and TRBJ1-5, is KAGVTQTPRYLIKTRGQQVTLSCSPISGHRSVSWYQQTPGQGLQFLFEYFSETQRNKGNFPGRFSGRQFSNSRSEMNVSTLELGDSALYLCASSRAGGNQPQHFGDGTRLSIL.

This clonotype was detected a few times. This sequence joins TRBV30 and TRBJ2-3; D is undetermined. V was clipped by 1 base and J by 2 bases, with 10 bases between them. This CDR3 is 14 amino acids long. Germline V gene lookup returns CDR1 GTSNPN and CDR2 SVGIG (reference sequence). CDR3 DNA sequence: TGTGCCTGGAGTGCAGTCTCCCCCACAGATACGCAGTATTTT. It is translated as CAWSAVSPTDTQYF.

This clonotype has only a few counts. This chain joins TRBV6-5 and TRBJ2-6, with D hard to call. The CDR3 length is 14 residues. Trimming pared 5 bases from V and 0 bases from J, leaving 5 bases between. Germline loops: CDR1 MNHEY, CDR2 SVGAGI. As DNA, the CDR3 is TGTGCCAGCAGTCGAAGCTCTGGGGCCAACGTCCTGACTTTC. Its translation: CASSRSSGANVLTF.

CDR3 amino acids: CASSLDSLGPGNTIYF. Here the CDR3 DNA reads TGTGCCAGCAGCTTAGACTCCCTGGGCCCTGGAAACACCATATATTTT. The rearrangement uses TRBV7-8 and TRBJ1-3; D is unclear. This CDR3 is 16 amino acids long. From germline, CDR1 is SGHVS and CDR2 FQNEAQ. The V and J ends lost 1 base and 2 bases respectively, with 12 bases between them.

The gene calls are TRBV5-1 and TRBJ2-5, with D unresolved. Germline assignment: CDR1 SGHRS and CDR2 YFSETQ. This CDR3 has 12 amino acids. The V and J ends lost 4 bases and 5 bases respectively, with 9 bases between them. The CDR3 DNA is TGCGCCAGCAGCGTCTGGCAGGAGACCCAGTACTTC. This codes for CASSVWQETQYF.

This chain connects TRBV23-1 to TRBJ1-1, with TRBD1 identical over 7 bases. TRBV23-1 is noted as an ORF with a role that remains uncertain. With V trimmed by 3 bases and J by 3 bases, 16 bases remained unmatched. This CDR3 has 18 residues. CDR3 amino acids: CASSHKDPGGWKHTEAFF. CDR3 sequence (DNA): TGCGCCAGCAGTCACAAAGACCCAGGGGGTTGGAAGCACACTGAAGCTTTCTTT.

This rearrangement joins TRBV15 to TRBJ2-7; D call uncertain. CDR1 is LNHNV and CDR2 is YYDKDF in the germline V gene (reference sequence). The V end lost 1 base, the J end lost 7 bases, and 17 bases lay between the germline ends. The CDR3 covers 15 residues. The CDR3 nucleotides are TGTGCCACCAGCAGAGCAGCTATGGGTGGGGAAGAGCAGTACGTC. Protein sequence: CATSRAAMGGEEQYV.

The J gene is TRBJ2-7, the V gene TRBV5-5; 8 bases line up with TRBD2. The CDR3 runs 16 residues. V dropped 4 bases and J dropped 2; count of bases not matched to a gene: 11. The germline gives CDR1 SGHKS, CDR2 YYEKEE (reference sequence). CDR3 sequence reads: CASSTSGGNPTYEQYV. The CDR3, as DNA: TGTGCCAGCAGCACCTCGGGGGGGAATCCGACCTACGAGCAGTACGTC.

This clonotype was seen a handful of times. The J gene is TRBJ2-5, the V gene TRBV4-2, with D unresolved. Per the germline V gene, CDR1 is LGHNA and CDR2 is YNFKEQ. Trimming stripped 1 base from V and 10 bases from J, with 13 bases between. This CDR3 contains 13 residues. CDR3 loop: CASSQGGLRVQYF. The CDR3 DNA sequence: TGTGCCAGCAGCCAAGGAGGCCTAAGGGTCCAGTACTTC.

This clonotype has a single count. V is TRBV4-2 and J is TRBJ1-2; tentatively, D is TRBD1 (6 bases). The germline V and J ends were trimmed by 1 base and 6 bases, with 18 bases remaining between them. The germline V gene encodes CDR1 LGHNA and CDR2 YNFKEQ. The CDR3 spans 16 residues. CDR3 nucleotides: TGTGCCAGCAGCCAAGCGACAGGAGACGGGAGCGATGGCTACACCTTC. Translating it yields CASSQATGDGSDGYTF.

This clonotype was counted only a few times. This chain links TRBV7-9 with TRBJ2-7, with D possibly being TRBD1 (7 bases). V lost 6 bases and J lost 2, with 14 bases in between. This CDR3 is built from 14 residues. Per the germline V gene, CDR1 is SEHNR and CDR2 is FQNEAQ (reference sequence). CDR3 loop: CASSLTGRPYEQYF. The CDR3 DNA reads as TGTGCCAGCAGTTTGACAGGGAGGCCCTACGAGCAGTACTTC.

V is TRBV10-2 and J is TRBJ2-7, with 9 bases lining up with TRBD2. Germline V CDR1 and CDR2: WSHSY, SAAADI. The ends lost 6 bases at V and 6 bases at J; junction bases unmatched: 12. This CDR3 comprises 15 residues. CDR3 bases: TGCGCCAGCAGGTCGAGGCGGGGGGGGCCGTTCGAGCAGTACTTC. Protein product: CASRSRRGGPFEQYF.

This clonotype has just a few counts. As DNA, the CDR3 is TGTGCCAGCTCACCGCCGACAGGGGGCTATGCTTTCTTT. As protein: CASSPPTGGYAFF. This chain connects TRBV18 to TRBJ1-1; TRBD1 matches 10 bases. With 3 bases clipped from V and 11 bases from J, the junction kept 6 bases outside the gene matches. CDR3 length: 13 amino acids. Germline V lookup: CDR1 KGHSH, CDR2 LQKENI. The entire variable domain, with the rest obtained from reference TRBV18 and TRBJ1-1, is as follows: NAGVMQNPRHLVRRRGQEARLRCSPMKGHSHVYWYRQLPEEGLKFMVYLQKENIIDESGMPKERFSAEFPKEGPSILRIQQVVRGDSAAYFCASSPPTGGYAFFGQGTRLTVV.

This chain links TRBV20-1 with TRBJ2-7; TRBD1 matches 9 bases. This CDR3 comprises 14 residues. Germline CDR1 DFQATT, CDR2 SNEGSKA (reference sequence). V lost 6 bases and J lost 3; bases outside the gene matches: 9. In DNA form, the CDR3 reads TGCAGTGCCTTCTGGACAGGGGCCCTCTACGAGCAGTACTTC. Encoded protein: CSAFWTGALYEQYF.

At least ten counts were recorded for this clonotype. The chain links TRBV12-3 or TRBV12-4 to TRBJ2-7, with no clear D. The V end lost 7 bases, the J end lost 4 bases, and 11 bases lay between the germline ends. The CDR3 has 12 amino acids. The CDR3 loop is CASTLNGYEQYF. Written as DNA, the CDR3 is TGTGCCAGCACCCTGAACGGATACGAGCAGTACTTC.

V gene TRBV29-1 combines with J gene TRBJ1-2; D is unclear. CDR1 and CDR2 (germline): SQVTM, ANQGSEA. This CDR3 has 15 residues. The V end lost 0 bases, the J end lost 4 bases, and 15 bases lay between the germline ends. The CDR3 loop is CSVEDEVRTPYGYTF. The CDR3 bases are TGCAGCGTTGAAGATGAAGTTAGGACGCCCTATGGCTACACCTTC.

This chain joins TRBV20-1 and TRBJ2-2, with D perhaps matching TRBD2 (5 bases). CDR1 is DFQATT and CDR2 is SNEGSKA in the germline V gene (reference sequence). The ends were cut back, 3 bases at V and 2 bases at J, with 19 bases in the middle. CDR3 length equals 17 residues. The CDR3 DNA follows: TGCAGTGCTAGGGCGGCCGGGCGGGTCGCTAACACCGGGGAGCTGTTTTTT. This codes for CSARAAGRVANTGELFF.

The CDR3 spells CASSDPAGQGDRDEQYV. The CDR3 nucleotides read TGTGCCAGCAGTGACCCGGCGGGACAGGGGGACAGGGACGAGCAGTACGTC. The chain couples TRBV6-2 or TRBV6-3 to TRBJ2-7; 11 bases agree with TRBD1. The germline gives CDR1 MNHEY, CDR2 SVGEGT. CDR3 length equals 17 residues. V trimming: 5 bases; J trimming: 5 bases; junction bases outside the gene matches: 14.